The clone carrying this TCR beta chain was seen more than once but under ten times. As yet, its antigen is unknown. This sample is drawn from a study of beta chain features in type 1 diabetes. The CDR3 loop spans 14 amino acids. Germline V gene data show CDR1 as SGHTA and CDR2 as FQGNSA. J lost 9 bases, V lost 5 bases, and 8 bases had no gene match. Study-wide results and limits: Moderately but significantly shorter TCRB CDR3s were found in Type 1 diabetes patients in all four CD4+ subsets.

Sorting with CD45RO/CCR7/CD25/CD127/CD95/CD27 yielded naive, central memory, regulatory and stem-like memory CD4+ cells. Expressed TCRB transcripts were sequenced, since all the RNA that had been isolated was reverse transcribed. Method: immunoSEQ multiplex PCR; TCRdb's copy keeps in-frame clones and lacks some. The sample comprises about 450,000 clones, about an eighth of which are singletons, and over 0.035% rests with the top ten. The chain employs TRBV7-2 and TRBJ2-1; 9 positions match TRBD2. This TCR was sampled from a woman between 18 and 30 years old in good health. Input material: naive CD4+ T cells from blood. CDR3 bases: TGTGCCAGCAGCCGTTCACTAGCGGGCGGTGAGCAGTTCTTC. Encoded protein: CASSRSLAGGEQFF.